These 20 T cell receptor beta chains share one sample of origin, sequenced in a study of blood T cell repertoires in COVID-19 (dated by TCRdb to the early 2020s). Preparation of the library involved the immunoSEQ multiplex PCR assay. TCRdb took over this immuneACCESS table, retaining in-frame rearrangements with V and J assigned. Such tables are incomplete; in checked studies, under half of the missing clones stem from an unresolved V gene, and the remainder is unexplained. In this sample the table shows 200,000 to 250,000 clones, under 90% of which occur a single time. Roughly 3.5% of the sample lies in the top ten. The sequencing sample was made of PBMCs or T cells enriched from blood (not recorded which). The receptors here all came from a woman in her sixties who had recovered from COVID-19.

The V gene is TRBV7-6, the J gene TRBJ1-3; tentatively, D is TRBD1 (5 bases). Trimming removed 3 bases at V and 2 bases at J, with 17 bases between. This CDR3 comprises 17 residues. Germline V gene data show CDR1 as SGHVS and CDR2 as FNYEAQ. Written as DNA, the CDR3 is TGTGCCAGCAGCTTGACCGCCAGGGCGGATGCTGGAAACACCATATATTTT. Amino acid sequence: CASSLTARADAGNTIYF.

This clone has just one count. The rearrangement joins TRBV5-1 to TRBJ2-1; 12 bases align to TRBD2. Germline V lookup: CDR1 SGHRS, CDR2 YFSETQ. V shed 3 bases and J 7 bases; nucleotides not matched to a gene: 5. The CDR3 contains 15 residues. CDR3 loop: CASSWTSGTRNEQFF. The CDR3 coding sequence is TGCGCCAGCAGCTGGACTAGCGGGACGAGAAATGAGCAGTTCTTC.

This clone was detected a few times. The V and J genes are TRBV3-1 (or the pseudogene TRBV3-2) and TRBJ1-1; no reliable D call. The CDR3 runs to 14 residues. V was clipped by 4 bases and J by 2 bases, with 11 bases between them. Germline assignment: CDR1 LGHDT and CDR2 YNNKEL (reference sequence). The CDR3 region is CASSRGIHNTEAFF. CDR3 sequence (DNA): TGTGCCAGCAGCCGCGGGATTCATAACACTGAAGCTTTCTTT.

The chain combines TRBV3-1 (or the pseudogene TRBV3-2) with TRBJ2-6; 7 bases agree with TRBD1. This CDR3 has 17 amino acids. The germline V gene encodes CDR1 LGHDT and CDR2 YNNKEL (reference sequence). Germline trimming cut 4 bases from V and 3 bases from J; bases unmatched to any gene: 9. The CDR3 protein is CASSPLARGSGANVLTF. The DNA for the CDR3 is TGTGCCAGCAGCCCGCTGGCCAGGGGGAGTGGGGCCAACGTCCTGACTTTC.

This chain connects TRBV7-9 to TRBJ2-7, with TRBD2 matching over 7 bases. This CDR3 comprises 12 residues. After removal of 5 bases from V and 2 bases from J, the junction contained 0 bases not matched to a gene. The germline CDR1 and CDR2 sequences are SEHNR and FQNEAQ (reference sequence). In nucleotides, the CDR3 is TGTGCCAGCAGCCGGGGGGCCTACGAGCAGTACTTC. Translated: CASSRGAYEQYF.

V and J are TRBV19 and TRBJ1-5; a weak D match, TRBD1 (6 bases). The CDR3 runs to 15 residues. Trimming cost V 3 bases and J 4 bases, with 13 bases left between them. CDR1 LNHDA and CDR2 SQIVND come from the germline V gene (reference sequence). The CDR3 DNA is TGTGCCAGTAGTATTGGACAGTTTGGGAATCAGCCCCAGCATTTT. Its protein is CASSIGQFGNQPQHF.

This chain connects TRBV3-1 (or the pseudogene TRBV3-2) to TRBJ2-7; D not certain. Germline V gene lookup returns CDR1 LGHDT and CDR2 YNNKEL (reference sequence). V lost 0 bases to trimming and J lost 4 bases, with 10 bases between them. The CDR3 covers 14 residues. The CDR3 protein is CASSQDNYGYEQYF. CDR3 in DNA: TGTGCCAGCAGCCAAGATAACTACGGTTACGAGCAGTACTTC.

This clone was observed many times. V usage is TRBV19 and J usage is TRBJ2-2; 10 nucleotides line up with TRBD1. V lost 1 base, J lost 5 bases, and 7 bases stayed unmatched. The germline V gene encodes CDR1 LNHDA and CDR2 SQIVND (reference sequence). The CDR3 spans 17 residues. CDR3 sequence (DNA): TGTGCCAGTAGTATAGCGCCGGGACAGGGGTATACCGGGGAGCTGTTTTTT. It encodes CASSIAPGQGYTGELFF.

The rearrangement uses TRBV19 and TRBJ1-3; D is perhaps TRBD1 (6 bases). CDR3 length: 15 residues. CDR1 and CDR2 (germline): LNHDA, SQIVND (reference sequence). Trimming left V 3 bases short and J 4 bases short, with 13 bases between. The CDR3 spells CASSMNREGGNTIYF. The CDR3 DNA sequence: TGTGCCAGTAGTATGAACAGGGAGGGCGGAAACACCATATATTTT.

The V and J genes are TRBV6-2 or TRBV6-3 and TRBJ2-5; 7 nucleotides agree with TRBD1. J lost 4 bases, V lost 5 bases, and 7 bases had no gene match. The CDR3 length is 14 residues. The V gene's germline CDR1 is MNHEY and CDR2 SVGEGT. In DNA, the CDR3 is TGTGCCAGCAGTCGAGACAGGGTGGGAGAGACCCAGTACTTC. Its protein is CASSRDRVGETQYF.

The chain links TRBV5-6 to TRBJ1-2; no firm D call. The CDR3 loop spans 14 amino acids. V lost 0 bases and J 5 bases, leaving 11 bases between the germline ends. The germline CDR1 and CDR2 sequences are SGHDT and YYEEEE. The CDR3, as DNA: TGTGCCAGCAGCTTGGACGGGATCTCATATGGCTACACCTTC. It yields the protein CASSLDGISYGYTF.

The chain uses TRBV4-1 and TRBJ2-7; 9 bases match TRBD1. V shed 4 bases and J 0 bases; nucleotides not matched to a gene: 4. The CDR3 is 15 residues long. Germline V gene sequence: CDR1 MGHRA, CDR2 YSYEKL. Here the CDR3 DNA reads TGCGCCAGCAGCCTTAGGACAGGGGTCTCCTACGAGCAGTACTTC. It encodes CASSLRTGVSYEQYF.

This clone is a singleton in its sample. The sample has other DNA sequences that encode this CDR3 too. The chain couples TRBV13 to TRBJ1-6; TRBD1 agrees at 9 bases. The CDR3 is made up of 17 amino acids. Germline V gives CDR1 PRHDT, CDR2 FYEKMQ (reference sequence). V lost 2 bases, J lost 1 base, and 3 bases stayed unmatched. The DNA of the CDR3 is TGTGCCAGCAGCTTAAGACAGGGGGGTTCCTATAATTCACCCCTCCACTTT. This encodes CASSLRQGGSYNSPLHF.

V is TRBV3-1 (or the pseudogene TRBV3-2) and J is TRBJ2-1; the match to TRBD2 covers 10 bases. In germline, CDR1 is LGHDT, CDR2 YNNKEL (reference sequence). V gave up 4 bases and J gave up 0 bases; unmatched junction bases: 9. The CDR3 length is 18 residues. This chain's CDR3 is CASSLSGLAAISYNEQFF. In DNA, the CDR3 is TGTGCCAGCAGCCTATCAGGACTAGCGGCAATCTCCTACAATGAGCAGTTCTTC.

The rearrangement links TRBV18 to TRBJ2-2; D is unclear. This CDR3 is built from 15 residues. The germline CDR1 and CDR2 sequences are KGHSH and LQKENI. Trimming removed 0 bases from V and 4 bases from J, with 9 bases in between. The CDR3 region has the DNA TGTGCCAGCTCACCACCGTCAGTCCCCACCGGGGAGCTGTTTTTT. Translation: CASSPPSVPTGELFF.

V is TRBV4-2 and J is TRBJ1-5; TRBD1 aligns across 7 bases. The CDR3 spans 13 residues. CDR1 LGHNA and CDR2 YNFKEQ come from the germline V gene. V lost 4 bases, J lost 5 bases, and 2 bases stayed unmatched. DNA of the CDR3: TGTGCCAGCAGCCGGGGGACAGATCAGCCCCAGCATTTT. Its translation: CASSRGTDQPQHF.

This chain uses TRBV11-2 with TRBJ2-1, with 7 bases aligning to TRBD2. The CDR3 loop spans 15 amino acids. CDR1 SGHAT and CDR2 FQNNGV come from the germline V gene. The junction had 8 bases not matched to a gene; V was cut back by 0 bases and J by 9 bases. The CDR3 DNA reads TGTGCCAGCAGCTTAGAGGCTAGCGGTAAGATTGAGCAGTTCTTC. This gives the protein CASSLEASGKIEQFF.

The CDR3: CASSLGSGRNTYEQYF. CDR3 DNA sequence: TGTGCCAGCAGCTTAGGTTCCGGGAGGAACACTTACGAGCAGTACTTC. This chain links TRBV7-2 with TRBJ2-7; 7 nucleotides align to TRBD2. CDR1 is SGHTA and CDR2 is FQGNSA in the germline V gene. Trimming at V came to 1 base and at J to 4 bases, leaving 10 bases not matched to a gene. The length of the CDR3 is 16 residues. The whole variable domain, remainder taken from reference TRBV7-2 and TRBJ2-7, is GAGVSQSPSNKVTEKGKDVELRCDPISGHTALYWYRQSLGQGLEFLIYFQGNSAPDKSGLPSDRFSAERTGGSVSTLTIQRTQQEDSAVYLCASSLGSGRNTYEQYFGPGTRLTVT.

The gene calls are TRBV18 and TRBJ1-6, with 7 bases matching TRBD1. The CDR3 runs to 15 residues. After removal of 4 bases from V and 3 bases from J, the junction contained 3 bases not matched to a gene. The germline gives CDR1 KGHSH, CDR2 LQKENI. The CDR3 here is CASSLGTVYNSPLHF. The CDR3 DNA sequence: TGTGCCAGCTCACTAGGGACAGTCTATAATTCACCCCTCCACTTT.

This rearrangement joins TRBV7-3 to TRBJ2-2; D uncertain. Between the trimmed V and J ends, which lost 2 bases and 1 base, there was a span of 11 bases. The CDR3 sequence is 16 residues long. Germline values: CDR1 SGHTA, CDR2 FQGTGA. CDR3 in DNA: TGTGCCAGCAGCTTATTCGGGTCTTGGAACACCGGGGAGCTGTTTTTT. It is translated as CASSLFGSWNTGELFF.